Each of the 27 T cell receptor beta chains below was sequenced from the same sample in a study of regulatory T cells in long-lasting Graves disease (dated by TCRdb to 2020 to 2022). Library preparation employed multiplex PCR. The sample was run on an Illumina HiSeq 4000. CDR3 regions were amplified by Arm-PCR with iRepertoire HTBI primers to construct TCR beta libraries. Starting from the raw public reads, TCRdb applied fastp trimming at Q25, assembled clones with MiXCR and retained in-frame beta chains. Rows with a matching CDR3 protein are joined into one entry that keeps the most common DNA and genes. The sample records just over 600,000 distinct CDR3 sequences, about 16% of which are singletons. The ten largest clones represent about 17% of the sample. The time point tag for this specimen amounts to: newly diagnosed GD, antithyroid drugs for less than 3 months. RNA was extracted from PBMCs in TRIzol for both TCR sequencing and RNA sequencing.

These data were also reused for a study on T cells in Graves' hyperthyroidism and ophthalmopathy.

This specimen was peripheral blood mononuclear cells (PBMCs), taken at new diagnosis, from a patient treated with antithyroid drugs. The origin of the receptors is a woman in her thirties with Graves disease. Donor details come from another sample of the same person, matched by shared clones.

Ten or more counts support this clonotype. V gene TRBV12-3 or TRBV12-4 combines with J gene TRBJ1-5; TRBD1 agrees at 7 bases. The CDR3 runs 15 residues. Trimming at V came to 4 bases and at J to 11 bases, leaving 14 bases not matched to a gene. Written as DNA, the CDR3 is TGTGCCAGCAGTTACATGACAGGGACGGGAGTCTCCCAGCATTTT. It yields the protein CASSYMTGTGVSQHF.

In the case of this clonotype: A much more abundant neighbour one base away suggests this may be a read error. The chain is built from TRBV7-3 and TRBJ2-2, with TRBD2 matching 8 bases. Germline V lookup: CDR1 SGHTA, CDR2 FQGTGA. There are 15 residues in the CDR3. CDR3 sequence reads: CASGLTSANTGELFF. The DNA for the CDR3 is TGTGCCAGCGGCTTGACTAGCGCGAACACCGGGGAGCTGTTTTTT.

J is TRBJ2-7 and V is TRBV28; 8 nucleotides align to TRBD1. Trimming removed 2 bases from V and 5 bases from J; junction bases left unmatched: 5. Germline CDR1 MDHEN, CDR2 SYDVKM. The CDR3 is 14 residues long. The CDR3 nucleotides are TGTGCCAGCAGTTTAAGACAGGGGAACCACGAGCAGTACTTC. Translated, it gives CASSLRQGNHEQYF.

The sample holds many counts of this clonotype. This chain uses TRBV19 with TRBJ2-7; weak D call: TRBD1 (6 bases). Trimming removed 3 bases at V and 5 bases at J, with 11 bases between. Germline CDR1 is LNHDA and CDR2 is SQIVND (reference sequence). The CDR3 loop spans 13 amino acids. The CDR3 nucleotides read TGTGCCAGTAGTATTGACAGGTTCAACGAGCAGTACTTC. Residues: CASSIDRFNEQYF. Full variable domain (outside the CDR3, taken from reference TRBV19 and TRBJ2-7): DGGITQSPKYLFRKEGQNVTLSCEQNLNHDAMYWYRQDPGQGLRLIYYSQIVNDFQKGDIAEGYSVSREKKESFPLTVTSAQKNPTAFYLCASSIDRFNEQYFGPGTRLTVT.

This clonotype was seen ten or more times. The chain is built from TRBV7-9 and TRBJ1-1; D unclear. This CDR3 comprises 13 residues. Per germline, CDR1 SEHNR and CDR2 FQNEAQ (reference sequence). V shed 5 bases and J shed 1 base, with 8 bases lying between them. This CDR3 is CASSGPENTEAFF. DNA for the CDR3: TGTGCCAGCAGCGGGCCCGAGAACACTGAAGCTTTCTTT.

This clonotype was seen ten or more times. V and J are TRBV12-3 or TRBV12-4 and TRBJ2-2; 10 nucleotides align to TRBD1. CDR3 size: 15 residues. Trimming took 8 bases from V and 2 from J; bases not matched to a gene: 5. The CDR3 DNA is TGTGCCAGCTCCGGGACAGGGGTAAACACCGGGGAGCTGTTTTTT. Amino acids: CASSGTGVNTGELFF.

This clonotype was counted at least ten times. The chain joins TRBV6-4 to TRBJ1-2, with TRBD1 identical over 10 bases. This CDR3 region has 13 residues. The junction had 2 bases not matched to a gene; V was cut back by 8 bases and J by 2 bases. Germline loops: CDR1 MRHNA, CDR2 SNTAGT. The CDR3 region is CASRGQGNYGYTF. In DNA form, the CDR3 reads TGTGCCAGCCGGGGACAGGGGAACTATGGCTACACCTTC.

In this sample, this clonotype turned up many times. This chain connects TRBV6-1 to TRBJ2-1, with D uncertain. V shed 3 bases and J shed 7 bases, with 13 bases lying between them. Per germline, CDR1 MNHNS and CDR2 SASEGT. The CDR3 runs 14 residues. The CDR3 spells CASSDAAPRNEQFF. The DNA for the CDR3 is TGTGCCAGCAGTGATGCGGCCCCTCGGAATGAGCAGTTCTTC.

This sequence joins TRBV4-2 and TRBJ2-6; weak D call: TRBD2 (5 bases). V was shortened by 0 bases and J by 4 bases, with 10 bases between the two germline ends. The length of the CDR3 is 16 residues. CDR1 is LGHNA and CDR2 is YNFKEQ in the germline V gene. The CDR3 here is CASSQDRGSGANVLTF. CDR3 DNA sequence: TGTGCCAGCAGCCAAGATAGAGGGTCCGGGGCCAACGTCCTGACTTTC.

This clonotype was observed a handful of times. CDR3 amino acids: CASTKMGQGIDEQFF. Here the CDR3 DNA reads TGTGCCAGCACCAAGATGGGACAGGGGATCGATGAGCAGTTCTTC. The rearrangement joins TRBV7-9 to TRBJ2-1; the match to TRBD1 covers 10 bases. V lost 7 bases and J lost 8; bases outside the gene matches: 11. Germline CDR1 reads SEHNR; CDR2 reads FQNEAQ (reference sequence). The CDR3 totals 15 residues.

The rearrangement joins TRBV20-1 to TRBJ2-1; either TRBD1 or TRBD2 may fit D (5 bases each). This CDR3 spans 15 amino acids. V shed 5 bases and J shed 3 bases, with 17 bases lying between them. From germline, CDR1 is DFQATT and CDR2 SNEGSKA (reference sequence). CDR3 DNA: TGCAGTGCTGGGGGTAGTCCCCCCCTCTACAATGAGCAGTTCTTC. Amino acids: CSAGGSPPLYNEQFF.

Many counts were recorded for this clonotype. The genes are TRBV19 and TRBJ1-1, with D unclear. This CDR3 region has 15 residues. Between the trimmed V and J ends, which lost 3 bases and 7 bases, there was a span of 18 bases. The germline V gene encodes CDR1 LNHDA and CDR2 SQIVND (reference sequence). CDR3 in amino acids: CASSIGSSWGVEAFF. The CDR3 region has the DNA TGTGCCAGTAGTATCGGATCTTCTTGGGGAGTTGAAGCTTTCTTT.

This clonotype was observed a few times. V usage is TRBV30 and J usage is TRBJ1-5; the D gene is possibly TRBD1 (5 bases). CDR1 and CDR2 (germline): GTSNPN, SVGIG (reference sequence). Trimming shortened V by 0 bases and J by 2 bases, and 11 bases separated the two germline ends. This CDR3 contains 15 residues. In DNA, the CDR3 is TGTGCCTGGAGTGTAGCCGGGACGGGCAATCAGCCCCAGCATTTT. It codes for CAWSVAGTGNQPQHF.

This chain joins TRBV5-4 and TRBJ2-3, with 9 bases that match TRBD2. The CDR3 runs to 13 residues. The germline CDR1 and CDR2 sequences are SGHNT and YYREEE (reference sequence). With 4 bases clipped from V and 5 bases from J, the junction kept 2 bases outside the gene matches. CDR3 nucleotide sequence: TGTGCCAGCAGCAAACTAGCGGGAGATACGCAGTATTTT. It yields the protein CASSKLAGDTQYF.

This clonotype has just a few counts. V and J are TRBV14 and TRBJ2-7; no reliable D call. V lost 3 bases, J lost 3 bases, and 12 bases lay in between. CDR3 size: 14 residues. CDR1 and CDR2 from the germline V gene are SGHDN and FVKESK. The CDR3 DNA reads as TGTGCCAGCAGCCAGGAAACCGTGAGCTACGAGCAGTACTTC. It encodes CASSQETVSYEQYF.

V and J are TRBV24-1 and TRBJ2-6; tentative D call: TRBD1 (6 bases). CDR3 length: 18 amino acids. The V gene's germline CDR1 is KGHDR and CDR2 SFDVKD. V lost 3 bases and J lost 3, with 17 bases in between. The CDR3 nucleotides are TGTGCCACCAGTGATGCGGACAGCGGATTGGATGGGGCCAACGTCCTGACTTTC. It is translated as CATSDADSGLDGANVLTF.

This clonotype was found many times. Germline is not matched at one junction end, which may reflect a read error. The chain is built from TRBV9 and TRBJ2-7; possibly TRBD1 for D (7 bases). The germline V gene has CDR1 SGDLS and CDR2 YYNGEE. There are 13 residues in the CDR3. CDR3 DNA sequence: TGTACCAGCAGCCCCAGGGGGGTCAACGAGCAGTACTTC. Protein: CTSSPRGVNEQYF.

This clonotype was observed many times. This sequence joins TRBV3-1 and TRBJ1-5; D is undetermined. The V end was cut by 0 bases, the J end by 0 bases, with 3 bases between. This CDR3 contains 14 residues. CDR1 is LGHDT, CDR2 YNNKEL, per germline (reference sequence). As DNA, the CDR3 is TGTGCCAGCAGCCAAGAGGGTAGCAATCAGCCCCAGCATTTT. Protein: CASSQEGSNQPQHF.

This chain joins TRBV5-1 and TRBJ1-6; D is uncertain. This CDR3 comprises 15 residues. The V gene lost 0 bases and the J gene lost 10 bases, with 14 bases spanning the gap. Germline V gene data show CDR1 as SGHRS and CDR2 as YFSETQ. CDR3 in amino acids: CASSLAGVAWSPLHF. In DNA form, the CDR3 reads TGCGCCAGCAGCTTGGCCGGGGTGGCGTGGTCACCCCTCCACTTT.

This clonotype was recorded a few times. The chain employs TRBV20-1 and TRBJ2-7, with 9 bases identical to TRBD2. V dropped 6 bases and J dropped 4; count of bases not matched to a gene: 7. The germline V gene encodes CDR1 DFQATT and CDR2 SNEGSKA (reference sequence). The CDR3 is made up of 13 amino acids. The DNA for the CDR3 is TGCAGTGCGCAAGAGACTAGCGGTTACGAGCAGTACTTC. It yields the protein CSAQETSGYEQYF.

CDR3 DNA: TGTGCCAGCAGCCCTACTCCACAGGGTACTGAGCAGTTCTTC. Residues: CASSPTPQGTEQFF. The chain recombines TRBV11-2 with TRBJ2-1; a weak D match, TRBD1 (6 bases). There are 14 residues in the CDR3. V lost 5 bases, J lost 9 bases, and 17 bases lay in between. Germline lookup yields CDR1 SGHAT and CDR2 FQNNGV.

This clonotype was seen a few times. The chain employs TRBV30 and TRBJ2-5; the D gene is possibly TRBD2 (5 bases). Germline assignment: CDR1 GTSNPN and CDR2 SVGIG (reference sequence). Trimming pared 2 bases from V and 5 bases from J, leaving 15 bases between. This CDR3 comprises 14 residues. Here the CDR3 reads CAWSRRLPTETQYF. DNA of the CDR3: TGTGCCTGGAGTCGCAGACTACCCACGGAGACCCAGTACTTC.

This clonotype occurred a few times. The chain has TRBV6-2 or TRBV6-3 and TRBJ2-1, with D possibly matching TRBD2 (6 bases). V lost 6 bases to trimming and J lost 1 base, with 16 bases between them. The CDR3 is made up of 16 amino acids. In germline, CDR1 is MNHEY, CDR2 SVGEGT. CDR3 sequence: CASRSGGVGSYNEQFF. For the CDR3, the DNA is TGTGCCAGCAGGTCAGGAGGGGTAGGGTCCTACAATGAGCAGTTCTTC.

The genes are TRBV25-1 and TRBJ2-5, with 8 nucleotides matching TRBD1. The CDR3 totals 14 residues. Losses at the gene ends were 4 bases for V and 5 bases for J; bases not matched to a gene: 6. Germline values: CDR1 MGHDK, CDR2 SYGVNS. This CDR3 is CASSARTGRETQYF. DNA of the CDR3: TGTGCCAGCAGTGCGCGGACAGGGAGGGAGACCCAGTACTTC. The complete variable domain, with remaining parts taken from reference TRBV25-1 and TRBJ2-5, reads EADIYQTPRYLVIGTGKKITLECSQTMGHDKMYWYQQDPGMELHLIHYSYGVNSTEKGDLSSESTVSRIRTEHFPLTLESARPSHTSQYLCASSARTGRETQYFGPGTRLLVL.

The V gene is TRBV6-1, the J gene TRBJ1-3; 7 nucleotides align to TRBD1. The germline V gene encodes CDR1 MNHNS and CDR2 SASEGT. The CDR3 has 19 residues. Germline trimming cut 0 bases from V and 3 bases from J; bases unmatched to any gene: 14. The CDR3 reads CASSEARGGTAQIGNTIYF. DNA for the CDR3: TGTGCCAGCAGTGAAGCCCGGGGGGGGACAGCGCAAATTGGAAACACCATATATTTT.

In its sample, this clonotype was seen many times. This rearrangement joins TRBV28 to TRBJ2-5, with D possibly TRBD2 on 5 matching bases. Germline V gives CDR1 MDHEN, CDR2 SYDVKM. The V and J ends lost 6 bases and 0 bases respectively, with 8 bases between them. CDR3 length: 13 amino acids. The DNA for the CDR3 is TGTGCCAGCAGGGACTTGTACCAAGAGACCCAGTACTTC. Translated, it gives CASRDLYQETQYF.

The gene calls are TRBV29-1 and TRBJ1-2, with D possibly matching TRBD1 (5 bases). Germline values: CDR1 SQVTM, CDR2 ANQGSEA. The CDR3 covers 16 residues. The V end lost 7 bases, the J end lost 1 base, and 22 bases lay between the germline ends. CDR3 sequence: CSAKKGNDESNYGYTF. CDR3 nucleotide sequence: TGCAGCGCAAAAAAGGGGAATGACGAAAGTAACTATGGCTACACCTTC.